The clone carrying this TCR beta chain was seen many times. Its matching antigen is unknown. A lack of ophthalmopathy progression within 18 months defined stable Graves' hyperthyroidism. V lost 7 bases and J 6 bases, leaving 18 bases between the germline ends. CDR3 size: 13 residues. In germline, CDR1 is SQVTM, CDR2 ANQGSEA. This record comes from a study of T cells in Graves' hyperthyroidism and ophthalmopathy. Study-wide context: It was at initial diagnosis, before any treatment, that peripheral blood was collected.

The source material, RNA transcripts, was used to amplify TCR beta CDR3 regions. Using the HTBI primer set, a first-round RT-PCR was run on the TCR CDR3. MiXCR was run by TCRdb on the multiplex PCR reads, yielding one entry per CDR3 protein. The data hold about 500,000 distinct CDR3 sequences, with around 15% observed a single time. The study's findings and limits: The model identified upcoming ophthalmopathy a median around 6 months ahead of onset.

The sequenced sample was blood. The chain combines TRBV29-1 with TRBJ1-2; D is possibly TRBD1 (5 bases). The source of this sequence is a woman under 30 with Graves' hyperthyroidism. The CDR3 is CSGEPWQGDGYTF. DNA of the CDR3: TGCAGCGGAGAACCCTGGCAGGGCGATGGCTACACCTTC.